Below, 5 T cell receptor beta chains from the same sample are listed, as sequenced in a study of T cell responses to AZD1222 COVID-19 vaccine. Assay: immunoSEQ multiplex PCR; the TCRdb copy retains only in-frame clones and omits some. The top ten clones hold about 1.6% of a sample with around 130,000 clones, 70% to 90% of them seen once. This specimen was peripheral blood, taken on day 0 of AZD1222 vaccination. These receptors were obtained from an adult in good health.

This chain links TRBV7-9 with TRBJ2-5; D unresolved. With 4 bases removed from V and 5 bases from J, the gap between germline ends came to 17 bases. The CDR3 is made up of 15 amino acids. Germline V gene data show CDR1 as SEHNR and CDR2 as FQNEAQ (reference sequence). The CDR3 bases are TGTGCCAGCAGCTCCCGGGTGTTAGTGTCGGAGACCCAGTACTTC. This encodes CASSSRVLVSETQYF.

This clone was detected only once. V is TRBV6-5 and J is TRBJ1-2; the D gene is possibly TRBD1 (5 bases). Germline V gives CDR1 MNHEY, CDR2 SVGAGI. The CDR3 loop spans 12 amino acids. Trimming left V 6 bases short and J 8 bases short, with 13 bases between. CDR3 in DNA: TGTGCCAGCAGGGGACGGCACGCAGGCTACACCTTC. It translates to CASRGRHAGYTF.

DNA of the CDR3: TGTGCCAGCAGCTTAGCGCGGGGGGGGAACACTGAAGCTTTCTTT. As protein: CASSLARGGNTEAFF. The gene calls are TRBV7-2 and TRBJ1-1; D is perhaps TRBD1 (5 bases). The germline V and J ends were trimmed by 0 bases and 1 base, with 9 bases remaining between them. The germline V gene encodes CDR1 SGHTA and CDR2 FQGNSA. CDR3 length equals 15 residues.

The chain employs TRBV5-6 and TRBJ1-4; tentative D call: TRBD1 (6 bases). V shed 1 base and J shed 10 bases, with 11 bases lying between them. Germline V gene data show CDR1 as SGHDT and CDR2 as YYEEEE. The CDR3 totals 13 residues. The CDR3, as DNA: TGTGCCAGCAGCTTGAGGGGGGAGGGAAAACTGTTTTTT. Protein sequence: CASSLRGEGKLFF.

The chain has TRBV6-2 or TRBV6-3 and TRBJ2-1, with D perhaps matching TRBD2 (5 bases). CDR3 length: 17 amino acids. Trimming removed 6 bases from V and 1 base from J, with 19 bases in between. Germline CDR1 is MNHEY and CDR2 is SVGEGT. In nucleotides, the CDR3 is TGTGCCAGCAGCACTACGATCATAGCGAGTTCCTACAATGAGCAGTTCTTC. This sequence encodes CASSTTIIASSYNEQFF.